The next 11 T cell receptor beta chains were all read from a single sample in a study of T cell responses to AZD1222 COVID-19 vaccine. The assay was immunoSEQ multiplex PCR, and TCRdb's table has in-frame clones only and misses some. The sample has approximately 81,000 clones, 85% to 95% seen once. Sample: peripheral blood, taken on day 0 of MenACWY control vaccination. These TCRs come from an adult in good health.

The chain recombines TRBV5-1 with TRBJ2-1, with 9 bases identical to TRBD1. The CDR3 has 13 amino acids. Germline V gives CDR1 SGHRS, CDR2 YFSETQ. Losses at the gene ends were 5 bases for V and 7 bases for J; bases not matched to a gene: 4. For the CDR3, the DNA is TGCGCCAGCAGGGAAGGGACAGGGAATGAGCAGTTCTTC. Amino acids: CASREGTGNEQFF.

In its sample, this clone was seen a few times. This rearrangement joins TRBV30 to TRBJ2-6; 12 nucleotides line up with TRBD2. CDR3 length: 15 amino acids. Germline loops: CDR1 GTSNPN, CDR2 SVGIG (reference sequence). The V segment lost 6 bases and the J segment 4 bases; nucleotides outside the gene matches: 4. CDR3 sequence: CACGLAGSGANVLTF. The CDR3 coding sequence is TGTGCCTGCGGACTAGCGGGGTCAGGGGCCAACGTCCTGACTTTC.

The V and J genes are TRBV6-1 and TRBJ1-4, with no clear D. V gave up 2 bases and J gave up 0 bases, with 1 base separating them. CDR3 size: 13 residues. Germline CDR1 MNHNS, CDR2 SASEGT. The CDR3 coding sequence is TGTGCCAGCAGTGAATCAACTAATGAAAAACTGTTTTTT. It yields the protein CASSESTNEKLFF.

The CDR3: CSVLLLSGNTIYF. The CDR3, as DNA: TGCAGCGTTTTGCTCCTCTCTGGAAACACCATATATTTT. The genes are TRBV29-1 and TRBJ1-3, with D unclear. The CDR3 extends over 13 amino acids. CDR1 and CDR2 from the germline V gene are SQVTM and ANQGSEA. Trimming shortened V by 5 bases and J by 0 bases, and 8 bases separated the two germline ends.

The CDR3 DNA sequence: TGCGCCAGCAGCTCCACGGGGCAGCACACTGAAGCTTTCTTT. This gives the protein CASSSTGQHTEAFF. V and J are TRBV5-1 and TRBJ1-1; the D gene is possibly TRBD1 (5 bases). Trimming took 3 bases from V and 3 from J, leaving 12 bases between them. Germline CDR1 SGHRS, CDR2 YFSETQ. There are 14 residues in the CDR3. Supplemented by reference TRBV5-1 and TRBJ1-1, the full variable domain reads KAGVTQTPRYLIKTRGQQVTLSCSPISGHRSVSWYQQTPGQGLQFLFEYFSETQRNKGNFPGRFSGRQFSNSRSEMNVSTLELGDSALYLCASSSTGQHTEAFFGQGTRLTVV.

The chain links TRBV14 to TRBJ2-3; TRBD2 matches at 8 bases. Looked up from germline, CDR1 is SGHDN and CDR2 is FVKESK. The CDR3 length is 16 residues. The V segment lost 5 bases and the J segment 2 bases; nucleotides outside the gene matches: 9. In nucleotides, the CDR3 is TGTGCCAGCAGCATGTGGGTAGCGGGGTCCACAGATACGCAGTATTTT. Translated: CASSMWVAGSTDTQYF.

This clone was observed once. The rearrangement links TRBV5-1 to TRBJ1-2; D is undetermined. V lost 0 bases and J lost 0, with 9 bases in between. The germline V gene has CDR1 SGHRS and CDR2 YFSETQ. The CDR3 length is 15 residues. The CDR3 sequence is CASSLGRPPNYGYTF. The CDR3 region has the DNA TGCGCCAGCAGCTTGGGCCGGCCTCCTAACTATGGCTACACCTTC.

The J gene is TRBJ1-1, the V gene TRBV28; TRBD1 might be the D (5 bases). In germline, CDR1 is MDHEN, CDR2 SYDVKM. Trimming shortened V by 4 bases and J by 1 base, and 10 bases separated the two germline ends. The CDR3 has 14 amino acids. The CDR3 DNA is TGTGCCAGCAGTTGGGGGACGGCGAACACTGAAGCTTTCTTT. It translates to CASSWGTANTEAFF. Full variable domain (remainder filled in from reference TRBV28 and TRBJ1-1): DVKVTQSSRYLVKRTGEKVFLECVQDMDHENMFWYRQDPGLGLRLIYFSYDVKMKEKGDIPEGYSVSREKKERFSLILESASTNQTSMYLCASSWGTANTEAFFGQGTRLTVV.

The chain recombines TRBV6-5 with TRBJ1-3, with D hard to call. The CDR3 loop spans 14 amino acids. Trimming cost V 2 bases and J 0 bases, with 5 bases left between them. Germline assignment: CDR1 MNHEY and CDR2 SVGAGI. Here the CDR3 DNA reads TGTGCCAGCAGTTACCAGAGCTCTGGAAACACCATATATTTT. Translation: CASSYQSSGNTIYF.

V and J are TRBV6-5 and TRBJ2-7; TRBD1 agrees at 9 bases. Losses at the gene ends were 4 bases for V and 5 bases for J; bases not matched to a gene: 12. CDR1 and CDR2 (germline): MNHEY, SVGAGI. CDR3 length: 16 amino acids. The CDR3 sequence is CASSSGVGTGSHEQYF. The CDR3 bases are TGTGCCAGCAGTTCTGGGGTTGGGACAGGGTCCCACGAGCAGTACTTC.

The chain employs TRBV27 and TRBJ1-1, with 9 bases identical to TRBD1. The CDR3 is 15 residues long. Losses at the gene ends were 5 bases for V and 12 bases for J; bases not matched to a gene: 16. Germline assignment: CDR1 MNHEY and CDR2 SMNVEV (reference sequence). The CDR3 is CASSPFPGQGGVTFF. The CDR3 region has the DNA TGTGCCAGCAGTCCTTTCCCGGGACAGGGAGGAGTAACTTTCTTT.